These 14 T cell receptor beta chains came from one sample sequenced in a study of Ad26.COV2.S vaccination and SARS-CoV-2 variants. Sequenced by immunoSEQ multiplex PCR; TCRdb stores in-frame clones only, minus some. Among over 200,000 clones listed, around nine tenths were seen once. Regarding treatment: 15 to 20 received Ad26.COV2.S at low or high dose, single or two shots; a few received placebo; per-sample allocation not given. Each sample was drawn 63 days after the first injection (of vaccine or placebo). The sequences come from peripheral blood, collected in a trial of Ad26.COV2.S vaccine versus placebo. These receptors were obtained from a person aged 18 to 65 who received the Ad26.COV2.S COVID-19 vaccine or a placebo.

V usage is TRBV28 and J usage is TRBJ1-1, with 7 bases aligning to TRBD1. The J segment lost 0 bases and the V segment lost 0 bases, leaving 16 bases of the junction unmatched. Germline V gives CDR1 MDHEN, CDR2 SYDVKM. The CDR3 is made up of 20 amino acids. Here the CDR3 reads CASSLWEGASAKTLNTEAFF. In nucleotides, the CDR3 is TGTGCCAGCAGTTTATGGGAGGGGGCCTCAGCTAAGACTTTGAACACTGAAGCTTTCTTT. Full variable domain (missing parts from reference TRBV28 and TRBJ1-1): DVKVTQSSRYLVKRTGEKVFLECVQDMDHENMFWYRQDPGLGLRLIYFSYDVKMKEKGDIPEGYSVSREKKERFSLILESASTNQTSMYLCASSLWEGASAKTLNTEAFFGQGTRLTVV.

V gene TRBV19 combines with J gene TRBJ1-1; possibly TRBD1 for D (5 bases). This CDR3 is built from 10 residues. Germline assignment: CDR1 LNHDA and CDR2 SQIVND (reference sequence). Trimming stripped 5 bases from V and 11 bases from J, with 9 bases between. CDR3 in DNA: TGTGCCAGTAGTGCGGGACGGGCTTTCTTT. As protein: CASSAGRAFF.

The V call is TRBV27, the J call TRBJ2-7; 8 nucleotides agree with TRBD2. V lost 0 bases to trimming and J lost 5 bases; unmatched junction nucleotides: 6. CDR1 MNHEY and CDR2 SMNVEV come from the germline V gene (reference sequence). This CDR3 contains 15 residues. CDR3 bases: TGTGCCAGCAGTTTATCGGGTAGCGGGATTGACGAGCAGTACTTC. Its protein product is CASSLSGSGIDEQYF.

The rearrangement links TRBV5-1 to TRBJ2-3; 7 positions agree with TRBD2. Germline trimming cut 5 bases from V and 4 bases from J; bases unmatched to any gene: 10. In germline, CDR1 is SGHRS, CDR2 YFSETQ. This CDR3 is built from 15 residues. The CDR3 DNA is TGCGCCAGCAGATACGGCGGGGGACCCCCAGATACGCAGTATTTT. This gives the protein CASRYGGGPPDTQYF. The full variable domain, in which reference TRBV5-1 and TRBJ2-3 provide the parts outside the CDR3, is KAGVTQTPRYLIKTRGQQVTLSCSPISGHRSVSWYQQTPGQGLQFLFEYFSETQRNKGNFPGRFSGRQFSNSRSEMNVSTLELGDSALYLCASRYGGGPPDTQYFGPGTRLTVL.

This rearrangement joins TRBV2 to TRBJ2-7; 8 bases map to TRBD2. This CDR3 contains 15 residues. V dropped 8 bases and J dropped 1; count of bases not matched to a gene: 10. Germline values: CDR1 SNHLY, CDR2 FYNNEI. CDR3 nucleotides: TGTGCCAGCCGGCGGGGGGCGCTAGATTCCTACGAGCAGTACTTC. Its translation is CASRRGALDSYEQYF.

The chain recombines TRBV11-1 with TRBJ2-1, with D perhaps TRBD1 (6 bases). Germline V gene sequence: CDR1 SGHAT, CDR2 FQDESV (reference sequence). The CDR3 runs to 14 residues. V lost 7 bases, J lost 0 bases, and 10 bases lay in between. As DNA, the CDR3 is TGTGCCAGCAAAACAGGGAGCTCCTACAATGAGCAGTTCTTC. This gives the protein CASKTGSSYNEQFF.

The chain recombines TRBV11-3 with TRBJ2-5; the match to TRBD1 covers 10 bases. Germline assignment: CDR1 SGHNT and CDR2 YENEEA. The V and J ends lost 1 base and 5 bases, in that order; junction bases with no gene match: 7. The CDR3 consists of 16 residues. CDR3 DNA sequence: TGTGCCAGCAGCTTAGGACAGGGGGCGAATCGGGAGACCCAGTACTTC. As protein: CASSLGQGANRETQYF. Supplemented by reference TRBV11-3 and TRBJ2-5, the full variable domain reads EAGVVQSPRYKIIEKKQPVAFWCNPISGHNTLYWYLQNLGQGPELLIRYENEEAVDDSQLPKDRFSAERLKGVDSTLKIQPAELGDSAVYLCASSLGQGANRETQYFGPGTRLLVL.

The count of this clone is one. Here the CDR3 reads CASSAAGQGGYYGYTF. The CDR3 coding sequence is TGTGCCAGCAGTGCAGCGGGACAGGGGGGGTACTATGGCTACACCTTC. The chain carries TRBV25-1 and TRBJ1-2; 11 nucleotides match TRBD1. Trimming cost V 4 bases and J 3 bases; bases outside gene matches: 7. There are 16 residues in the CDR3. Germline V CDR1 and CDR2: MGHDK, SYGVNS.

The rearrangement joins TRBV28 to TRBJ2-7; a weak D match, TRBD2 (6 bases). Germline lookup yields CDR1 MDHEN and CDR2 SYDVKM. The CDR3 has 14 residues. Trimming took 5 bases from V and 0 from J, leaving 11 bases between them. The CDR3 region is CASSVLGSSYEQYF. The CDR3, as DNA: TGTGCCAGCAGTGTCCTCGGGAGCTCCTACGAGCAGTACTTC.

The chain recombines TRBV28 with TRBJ2-4; D is unresolved. Per the germline V gene, CDR1 is MDHEN and CDR2 is SYDVKM. V was pared by 5 bases and J by 8 bases, with 10 bases between. The CDR3 has 12 amino acids. CDR3 loop: CASSTQVDIQYF. Written as DNA, the CDR3 is TGTGCCAGCAGTACGCAGGTGGACATTCAGTACTTC. Looking up the rest from reference TRBV28 and TRBJ2-4 gives the full variable domain: DVKVTQSSRYLVKRTGEKVFLECVQDMDHENMFWYRQDPGLGLRLIYFSYDVKMKEKGDIPEGYSVSREKKERFSLILESASTNQTSMYLCASSTQVDIQYFGAGTRLSVL.

V and J are TRBV19 and TRBJ2-1, with 7 positions matching TRBD1. The CDR3 has 15 amino acids. The V gene's germline CDR1 is LNHDA and CDR2 SQIVND (reference sequence). Trimming at V came to 6 bases and at J to 8 bases, leaving 13 bases not matched to a gene. CDR3 bases: TGTGCCAGTAGCGCCGGGGACAGCCTCTTCTATGAGCAGTTCTTC. It codes for CASSAGDSLFYEQFF.

This clone was seen more than once but under ten times. This CDR3 is also generated by other DNA sequences in the sample. This chain links TRBV27 with TRBJ1-1; 7 nucleotides agree with TRBD1. This CDR3 contains 13 residues. Germline values: CDR1 MNHEY, CDR2 SMNVEV (reference sequence). After removal of 5 bases from V and 4 bases from J, the junction contained 4 bases not matched to a gene. The CDR3 spells CASSLQGGTEAFF. As DNA, the CDR3 is TGTGCCAGCAGTCTTCAGGGGGGCACTGAAGCTTTCTTT.

The chain links TRBV6-5 to TRBJ2-7; maybe TRBD2 (6 bases). Germline-derived CDR1 and CDR2 are MNHEY and SVGAGI. Trimming removed 6 bases at V and 2 bases at J, with 11 bases between. The CDR3 covers 13 residues. The chain's CDR3 is CASRRLVAYEQYF. DNA for the CDR3: TGTGCCAGCAGGAGACTAGTCGCCTACGAGCAGTACTTC.

The rearrangement joins TRBV5-3 to TRBJ2-4; 13 bases are a match to TRBD2. TRBV5-3 is labeled an ORF, and its function is uncertain. Trimming removed 4 bases from V and 1 base from J; junction bases left unmatched: 14. This CDR3 has 20 amino acids. The CDR3 here is CARSAPTTSGGAGAKNIQYF. CDR3 nucleotides: TGTGCCAGAAGCGCCCCCACTACTAGCGGGGGGGCCGGCGCCAAAAACATTCAGTACTTC.